This T cell receptor beta chain originates from a study of STAT3 mutations in large granular lymphocyte leukemia. Findings and caveats of the study: In T-cell large granular lymphocyte leukemia, about half of patients showed multiple immunodominant subclonotypes.

The CDR3 is 15 amino acids. V lost 5 bases to trimming and J lost 2 bases; unmatched junction nucleotides: 7. CDR1 and CDR2 from the germline V gene are SEHNR and FQNEAQ (reference sequence). To note about this clone: Its antigen remains unidentified.

Profiling relied on immunoSEQ multiplex PCR, and the TCRdb table lists in-frame clones only, not all of them. The data show 9,500 to 12,000 clones, 85% to 90% seen once. This clonotype originated in a man older than 75 with T-cell large granular lymphocyte leukemia. Some clones in this sample may be carry-over from other donors' samples. Material for sequencing was peripheral blood mononuclear cells. The rearrangement uses TRBV7-9 and TRBJ2-7, with TRBD1 identical over 9 bases. The CDR3 loop reads CASSNSGTGTYEQYF. The CDR3, as DNA: TGTGCCAGCAGCAACTCCGGGACAGGGACCTACGAGCAGTACTTC.